This TCR beta chain was documented in a study of post-analysis software for immune sequencing data. This clonotype was counted many times. Its antigen is still unknown. This CDR3 spans 15 amino acids. CDR1 LGHDT and CDR2 YNNKEL come from the germline V gene (reference sequence). The V and J ends lost 2 bases and 3 bases, in that order; junction bases with no gene match: 2. The TCR beta cDNA libraries contained unique molecular identifiers. Via MiXCR, TCRdb re-called the PCR reads, giving one row per CDR3 protein. There are a few hundred thousand distinct CDR3 sequences in the sample; 30% to 45% occur only once, and around 5.2% lies in the top ten. Whole-study results and caveats: Included in a set of about 5 TRBV segments more frequent in patients than controls were TRBV5-6, TRBV5-1 and TRBV20-1. Multiple sclerosis was associated with a significant reduction in normalized Chao1 diversity relative to controls.

Sequenced: blood. The genes are TRBV3-1 and TRBJ2-1; TRBD2 aligns across 9 bases. The clonotype originates from a girl aged 5 to 17 with multiple sclerosis. The CDR3 is CASSQLAGIYNEQFF. In nucleotides, the CDR3 is TGTGCCAGCAGCCAACTAGCGGGGATCTACAATGAGCAGTTCTTC.